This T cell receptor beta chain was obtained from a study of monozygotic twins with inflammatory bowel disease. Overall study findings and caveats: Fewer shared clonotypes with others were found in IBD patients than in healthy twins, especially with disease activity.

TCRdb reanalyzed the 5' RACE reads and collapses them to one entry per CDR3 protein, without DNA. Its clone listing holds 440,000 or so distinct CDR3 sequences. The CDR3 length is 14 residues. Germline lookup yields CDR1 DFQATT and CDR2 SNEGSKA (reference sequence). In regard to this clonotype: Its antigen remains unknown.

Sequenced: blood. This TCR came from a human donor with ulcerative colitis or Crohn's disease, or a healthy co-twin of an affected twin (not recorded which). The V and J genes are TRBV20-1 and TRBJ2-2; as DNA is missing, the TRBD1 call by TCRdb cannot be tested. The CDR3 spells CSARNQGQVGELFF.